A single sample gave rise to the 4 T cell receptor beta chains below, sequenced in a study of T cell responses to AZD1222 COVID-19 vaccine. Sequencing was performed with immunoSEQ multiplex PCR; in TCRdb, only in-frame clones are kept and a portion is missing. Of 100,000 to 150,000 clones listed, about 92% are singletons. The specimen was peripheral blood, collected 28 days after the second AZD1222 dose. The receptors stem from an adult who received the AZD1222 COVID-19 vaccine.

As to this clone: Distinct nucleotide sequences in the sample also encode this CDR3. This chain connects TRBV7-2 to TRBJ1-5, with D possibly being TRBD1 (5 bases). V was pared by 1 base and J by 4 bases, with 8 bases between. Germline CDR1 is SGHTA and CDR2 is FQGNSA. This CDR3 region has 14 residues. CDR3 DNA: TGTGCCAGCAGCTTAGACCGGGGGAATCAGCCCCAGCATTTT. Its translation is CASSLDRGNQPQHF.

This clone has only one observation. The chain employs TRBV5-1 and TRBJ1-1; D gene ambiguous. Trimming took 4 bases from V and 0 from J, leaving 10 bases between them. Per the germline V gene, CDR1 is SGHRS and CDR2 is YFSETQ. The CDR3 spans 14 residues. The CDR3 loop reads CASSPERVNTEAFF. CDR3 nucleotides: TGCGCCAGCAGCCCCGAAAGGGTGAACACTGAAGCTTTCTTT. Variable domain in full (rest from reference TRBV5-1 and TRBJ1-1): KAGVTQTPRYLIKTRGQQVTLSCSPISGHRSVSWYQQTPGQGLQFLFEYFSETQRNKGNFPGRFSGRQFSNSRSEMNVSTLELGDSALYLCASSPERVNTEAFFGQGTRLTVV.

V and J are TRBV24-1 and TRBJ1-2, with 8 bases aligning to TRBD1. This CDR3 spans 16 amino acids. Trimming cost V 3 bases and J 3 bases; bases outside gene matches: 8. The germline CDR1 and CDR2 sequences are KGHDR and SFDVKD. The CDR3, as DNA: TGTGCCACCAGTGATGAGACAGGGGTTGGGGACTATGGCTACACCTTC. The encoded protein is CATSDETGVGDYGYTF.

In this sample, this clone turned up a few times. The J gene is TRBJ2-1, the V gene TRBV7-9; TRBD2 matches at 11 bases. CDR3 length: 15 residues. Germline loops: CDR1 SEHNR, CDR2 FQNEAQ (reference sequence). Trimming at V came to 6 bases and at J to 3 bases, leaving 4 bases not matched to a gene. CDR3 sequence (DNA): TGTGCCAGCAGGTCCGGGACTAGCGGCTACAATGAGCAGTTCTTC. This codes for CASRSGTSGYNEQFF.